These 16 T cell receptor beta chains were all obtained from the same sample, sequenced in a study of T-cell reconstitution after alpha-beta-depleted transplantation in children. The TCRbeta library was prepared with unique molecular identifiers. TCRdb re-derived calls from the PCR reads in MiXCR, one entry per CDR3 protein. This sample has 450,000 to 550,000 distinct CDR3 sequences, with 11% found just once. The sequences come from PBMCs, mostly from graft donor cells, collected 180 days after TCRalphabeta/CD19-depleted stem cell transplant. The receptor source for this set is a female patient aged 2-15 years who had a stem cell transplant for aplastic anemia, so the T cells may come from the graft donor.

This clonotype was observed at least ten times. This chain uses TRBV18 with TRBJ2-1; perhaps TRBD1 as D (6 bases). The CDR3 is made up of 19 amino acids. V lost 0 bases to trimming and J lost 7 bases, with 25 bases between them. CDR1 is KGHSH and CDR2 is LQKENI in the germline V gene. The CDR3 region has the DNA TGTGCCAGCTCACCACCGCTTCGAACACAGGGCACGCTCGGAAATGAGCAGTTCTTC. Translating gives CASSPPLRTQGTLGNEQFF.

This sequence joins TRBV20-1 and TRBJ1-1, with D unclear. Trimming removed 0 bases at V and 4 bases at J, with 12 bases between. The CDR3 runs 14 residues. The germline V gene encodes CDR1 DFQATT and CDR2 SNEGSKA (reference sequence). The CDR3 bases are TGCAGTGCTAGAGAGGGGTCCGTGAGCACTGAAGCTTTCTTT. Translating it yields CSAREGSVSTEAFF.

A single count supports this clonotype. The junction does not match germline at one end; this may be a read error. J is TRBJ2-5 and V is TRBV9, with D possibly being TRBD1 or TRBD2 (5 bases each). The CDR3 contains 15 residues. CDR1 and CDR2 from the germline V gene are SGDLS and YYNGEE. The CDR3 region has the DNA TGTGCCGGCAGCGTAGGAACCGGGACGGGAGAGACCCAGTACTTC. Translating gives CAGSVGTGTGETQYF.

V gene TRBV4-3 combines with J gene TRBJ2-7; a possible D gene is TRBD1 (6 bases). Trimming removed 3 bases from V and 5 bases from J, with 26 bases in between. CDR3 length equals 18 residues. Germline lookup yields CDR1 LGHNA and CDR2 YSLEER. The CDR3 here is CASSQYAITGIKNHEQYF. CDR3 bases: TGCGCCAGCAGCCAGTACGCGATAACAGGGATAAAGAACCACGAGCAGTACTTC.

This clonotype was recorded at least ten times. The rearrangement uses TRBV4-3 and TRBJ2-5; no clear D gene. Germline V gene data show CDR1 as LGHNA and CDR2 as YSLEER. The CDR3 runs to 14 residues. The V and J ends lost 0 bases and 1 base respectively, with 6 bases between them. CDR3 sequence (DNA): TGCGCCAGCAGCCAAGATTTTCCCCAAGAGACCCAGTACTTC. This codes for CASSQDFPQETQYF.

V is TRBV6-4 and J is TRBJ2-3, with no clear D. This CDR3 comprises 13 residues. V lost 5 bases and J lost 5, with 11 bases in between. The germline V gene has CDR1 MRHNA and CDR2 SNTAGT. CDR3 residues: CASSPYNGDTQYF. CDR3 sequence (DNA): TGTGCCAGCAGTCCCTACAATGGAGATACGCAGTATTTT.

There are many counts of this clonotype. The chain combines TRBV28 with TRBJ2-5; D is possibly TRBD2 (5 bases). The germline CDR1 and CDR2 sequences are MDHEN and SYDVKM. Trimming stripped 1 base from V and 2 bases from J, with 14 bases between. This CDR3 is 16 amino acids long. The CDR3 reads CASSLLVARVQETQYF. The CDR3 nucleotides read TGTGCCAGCAGTTTATTGGTAGCGAGAGTTCAAGAGACCCAGTACTTC.

This chain uses TRBV2 with TRBJ1-2, with TRBD1 identical over 7 bases. Germline trimming cut 3 bases from V and 5 bases from J; bases unmatched to any gene: 3. The CDR3 is 13 amino acids. Per the germline V gene, CDR1 is SNHLY and CDR2 is FYNNEI. The CDR3 spells CASSETGPYGYTF. The CDR3 DNA sequence: TGTGCCAGCAGTGAGACAGGGCCTTATGGCTACACCTTC.

This clonotype was picked up a small number of times. The chain links TRBV28 to TRBJ2-7; D is undetermined. V shed 2 bases and J shed 3 bases, with 5 bases lying between them. The length of the CDR3 is 12 residues. CDR1 MDHEN and CDR2 SYDVKM come from the germline V gene. The CDR3 nucleotides are TGTGCCAGCAGTTTAAACCTCTACGAGCAGTACGTC. Protein: CASSLNLYEQYV.

The table lists this clonotype with a few counts. The chain employs TRBV7-3 and TRBJ1-1, with unresolved D. Trimming stripped 5 bases from V and 5 bases from J, with 15 bases between. This CDR3 spans 14 amino acids. The germline V gene has CDR1 SGHTA and CDR2 FQGTGA. CDR3 region: CASSPHSGGTEAFF. CDR3 nucleotide sequence: TGTGCCAGCAGCCCCCACAGCGGCGGGACTGAAGCTTTCTTT.

This clonotype has ten or more counts. The chain couples TRBV9 to TRBJ2-3; TRBD2 might be the D (7 bases). Trimming stripped 0 bases from V and 6 bases from J, with 14 bases between. Germline-derived CDR1 and CDR2 are SGDLS and YYNGEE. The CDR3 loop spans 15 amino acids. As DNA, the CDR3 is TGTGCCAGCAGCGTAGGAGGCCGGGGGGCGGATACGCAGTATTTT. The encoded protein is CASSVGGRGADTQYF.

The CDR3 DNA reads TGTGCCAGCAGTGCTGCGGCAGGGGGATCAGGCTACACCTTC. Encoded protein: CASSAAAGGSGYTF. The chain combines TRBV6-1 with TRBJ1-2, with 7 positions matching TRBD1. Germline-derived CDR1 and CDR2 are MNHNS and SASEGT. V dropped 4 bases and J dropped 8; count of bases not matched to a gene: 10. The CDR3 has 14 residues.

This chain links TRBV24-1 with TRBJ2-3; tentative D call: TRBD2 (5 bases). The germline CDR1 and CDR2 sequences are KGHDR and SFDVKD. The CDR3 consists of 17 residues. V lost 4 bases, J lost 1 base, and 17 bases lay in between. The CDR3 spells CATSDLTGNSRTDTQYF. CDR3 DNA: TGTGCCACCAGTGACCTGACGGGGAACTCTCGCACAGATACGCAGTATTTT.

The rearrangement uses TRBV4-3 and TRBJ1-2; 9 bases align to TRBD1. Germline V lookup: CDR1 LGHNA, CDR2 YSLEER. Trimming took 1 base from V and 4 from J; bases not matched to a gene: 4. The CDR3 loop spans 15 amino acids. CDR3 loop: CASSQGGQGRYGYTF. DNA for the CDR3: TGCGCCAGCAGCCAAGGAGGACAGGGGCGCTATGGCTACACCTTC.

The CDR3 region is CASTPKTSGRANEQYF. The DNA for the CDR3 is TGTGCCAGCACCCCTAAGACTAGCGGGAGGGCCAACGAGCAGTACTTC. This rearrangement joins TRBV3-1 to TRBJ2-7; 14 positions match TRBD2. Germline V gives CDR1 LGHDT, CDR2 YNNKEL (reference sequence). There are 16 residues in the CDR3. The junction had 10 bases not matched to a gene; V was cut back by 7 bases and J by 5 bases.

The rearrangement joins TRBV7-6 to TRBJ2-7; TRBD2 aligns across 7 bases. V shed 0 bases and J 3 bases; nucleotides not matched to a gene: 8. The CDR3 sequence is 16 residues long. Germline CDR1 and CDR2: SGHVS and FNYEAQ. The CDR3 region has the DNA TGTGCCAGCAGCTTAGCTTACGGGGGGACGGGCTACGAGCAGTACTTC. This translates into CASSLAYGGTGYEQYF.